Listed below are T cell receptor beta chains from one sample, sequenced in a study of blood T cell repertoires in COVID-19. Clones were sequenced by immunoSEQ multiplex PCR, and TCRdb holds only the in-frame ones, with some missing. The sample consists of roughly 180,000 clones, more than 85% of them appearing once. Source material: peripheral blood. The source of these receptors is a woman aged 30 to 39 with active or convalescent COVID-19. Both conserved end residues are part of each CDR3. The order of the fields is D gene, V gene, clone size, J gene, CDR3 protein, CDR3 DNA. A D gene is named only where the DNA matches it firmly. Rows give clone size only sometimes, using once, few, many, or a class for an expanded clone.

d_gene: TRBD1; v_gene: TRBV9; abundance: -; j_gene: TRBJ1-1; CDR3aa: CASSVTGTENTEAFF; CDR3nt: TGTGCCAGCAGCGTAACGGGGACAGAAAACACTGAAGCTTTCTTT
d_gene: -; v_gene: TRBV9; abundance: -; j_gene: TRBJ1-5; CDR3aa: CASSTTENQPQHF; CDR3nt: TGTGCCAGCAGCACTACGGAGAATCAGCCCCAGCATTTT
d_gene: -; v_gene: TRBV30; abundance: -; j_gene: TRBJ2-5; CDR3aa: CAWSVKDSSFLGTQYF; CDR3nt: TGTGCCTGGAGTGTAAAGGACAGTAGTTTTTTAGGGACCCAGTACTTC
d_gene: -; v_gene: TRBV6-1; abundance: -; j_gene: TRBJ1-2; CDR3aa: CASSEWRTINYGYTF; CDR3nt: TGTGCCAGCAGTGAATGGAGAACCATTAACTATGGCTACACCTTC
d_gene: TRBD1; v_gene: TRBV5-5; abundance: -; j_gene: TRBJ1-2; CDR3aa: CASSSGYRGGYTF; CDR3nt: TGTGCCAGCAGCTCGGGCTACAGGGGTGGCTACACCTTC
d_gene: -; v_gene: TRBV27; abundance: -; j_gene: TRBJ1-1; CDR3aa: CASSLYRRGNTEAFF; CDR3nt: TGTGCCAGCAGTTTATATCGGCGGGGGAACACTGAAGCTTTCTTT
d_gene: -; v_gene: TRBV7-8; abundance: once; j_gene: TRBJ2-1; CDR3aa: CASSLFTGSYNEQFF; CDR3nt: TGTGCCAGCAGCTTATTCACGGGCTCCTACAATGAGCAGTTCTTC
d_gene: -; v_gene: TRBV5-5; abundance: -; j_gene: TRBJ2-5; CDR3aa: CASSLVGGEGTQYF; CDR3nt: TGTGCCAGCAGCTTGGTAGGAGGCGAGGGGACCCAGTACTTC
d_gene: -; v_gene: TRBV19; abundance: -; j_gene: TRBJ2-3; CDR3aa: CASGPTSTDTQYF; CDR3nt: TGTGCCAGCGGCCCGACTAGCACAGATACGCAGTATTTT
d_gene: -; v_gene: TRBV28; abundance: -; j_gene: TRBJ2-7; CDR3aa: CATTLGARTYEQYF; CDR3nt: TGTGCCACCACCCTGGGGGCCAGAACCTACGAGCAGTACTTC
d_gene: -; v_gene: TRBV28; abundance: -; j_gene: TRBJ1-5; CDR3aa: CASSLRSGNNQPQHF; CDR3nt: TGTGCCAGCAGTCTAAGATCGGGTAACAATCAGCCCCAGCATTTT